The clone carrying this T cell receptor (beta chain) was detected a few times. The antigen is unknown. The data were obtained in a study of blood T cells in healthy people across ages. Primers used in a second PCR of roughly 7 to 11 cycles were a sample-barcoded 5' primer and a J-beta primer mix. Each cDNA molecule, via a template-switch adaptor with 12 random nucleotides, was tagged. Any given sample supplied a minimum of 2.5 million CDR3-containing paired-end reads. TCRdb re-called the 5' RACE reads with MiXCR, one entry per CDR3 protein. The table shows about 620,000 distinct CDR3 sequences, with around 21% occurring only once. Findings and limits, study-wide: Unsorted PBMC input precluded a conclusive naive versus antigen-experienced comparison.

Trimming removed 3 bases from V and 5 bases from J, with 18 bases in between. CDR1 is DFQATT, CDR2 SNEGSKA, per germline (reference sequence). The CDR3 has 15 amino acids. Sequencing was performed on blood. The clonotype comes from a man between 65 and 80 years old in good health. The J gene is TRBJ2-3, the V gene TRBV20-1; perhaps TRBD2 as D (6 bases). The CDR3 region has the DNA TGCAGTGCTAGGTGGAGGGGTCCTAGGGGAGATACGCAGTATTTT. Protein sequence: CSARWRGPRGDTQYF.